This TCR beta chain appears in the sequencing data of a study of blood T cell repertoires in COVID-19. Generated by immunoSEQ multiplex PCR, the TCRdb table keeps only in-frame clones and is missing some. The sample lists more than 300,000 clones, approximately 87% occurring once. This CDR3 has 15 residues. Trimming took 3 bases from V and 7 from J; bases not matched to a gene: 6. Per germline, CDR1 LGHDT and CDR2 YNNKEL (reference sequence). This clonotype was obtained from a woman aged 25 to 39 with COVID-19, enrolled during active disease. V gene TRBV3-1 (or the pseudogene TRBV3-2) combines with J gene TRBJ2-1; 10 positions agree with TRBD1. Sequencing was done on a sample of peripheral blood. The CDR3 is CASSHNPGQGNEQFF. The DNA for the CDR3 is TGTGCCAGCAGCCATAATCCGGGACAGGGGAATGAGCAGTTCTTC.